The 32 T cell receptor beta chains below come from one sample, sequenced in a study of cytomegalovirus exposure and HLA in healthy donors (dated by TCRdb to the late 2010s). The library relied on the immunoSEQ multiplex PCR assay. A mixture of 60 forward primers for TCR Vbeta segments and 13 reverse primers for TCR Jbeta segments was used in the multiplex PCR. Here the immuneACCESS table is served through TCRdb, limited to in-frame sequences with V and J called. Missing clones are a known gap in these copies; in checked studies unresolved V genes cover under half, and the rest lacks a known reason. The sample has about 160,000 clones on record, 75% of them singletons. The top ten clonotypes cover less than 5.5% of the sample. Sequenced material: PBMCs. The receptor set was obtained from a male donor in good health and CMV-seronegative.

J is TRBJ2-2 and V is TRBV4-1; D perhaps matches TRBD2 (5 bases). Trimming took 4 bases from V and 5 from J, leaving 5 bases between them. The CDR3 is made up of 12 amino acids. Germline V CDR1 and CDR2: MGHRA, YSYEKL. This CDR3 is CASSPGTGELFF. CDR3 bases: TGCGCCAGCAGCCCGGGGACCGGGGAGCTGTTTTTT.

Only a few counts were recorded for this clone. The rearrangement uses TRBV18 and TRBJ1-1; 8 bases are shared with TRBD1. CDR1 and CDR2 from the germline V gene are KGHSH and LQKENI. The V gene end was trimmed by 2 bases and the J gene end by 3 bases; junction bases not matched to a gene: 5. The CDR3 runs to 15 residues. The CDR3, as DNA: TGTGCCAGCTCACCAGGACAGGGACGGGACACTGAAGCTTTCTTT. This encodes CASSPGQGRDTEAFF.

The CDR3 nucleotides are TGTGCCAGCAGTTTATATACAGGGATGCTTGCGACTGAAGCTTTCTTT. Protein product: CASSLYTGMLATEAFF. The rearrangement links TRBV28 to TRBJ1-1; tentative D call: TRBD1 (6 bases). The CDR3 runs to 16 residues. CDR1 is MDHEN and CDR2 is SYDVKM in the germline V gene. The ends were cut back, 1 base at V and 5 bases at J, with 17 bases in the middle.

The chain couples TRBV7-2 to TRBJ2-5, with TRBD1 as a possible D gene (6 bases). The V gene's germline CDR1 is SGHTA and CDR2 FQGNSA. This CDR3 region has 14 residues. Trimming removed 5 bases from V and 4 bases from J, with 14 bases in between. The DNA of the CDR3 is TGTGCCAGCAGCCCACCAGGGGTCCGAGAGACCCAGTACTTC. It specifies CASSPPGVRETQYF.

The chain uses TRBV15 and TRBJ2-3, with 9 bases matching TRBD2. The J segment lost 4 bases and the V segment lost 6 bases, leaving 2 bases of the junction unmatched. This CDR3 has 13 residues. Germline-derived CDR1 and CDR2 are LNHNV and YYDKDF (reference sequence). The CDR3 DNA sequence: TGTGCCACCAGAGCTAGCGGGGCAGATACGCAGTATTTT. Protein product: CATRASGADTQYF. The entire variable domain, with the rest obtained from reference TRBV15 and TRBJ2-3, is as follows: DAMVIQNPRYQVTQFGKPVTLSCSQTLNHNVMYWYQQKSSQAPKLLFHYYDKDFNNEADTPDNFQSRRPNTSFCFLDIRSPGLGDTAMYLCATRASGADTQYFGPGTRLTVL.

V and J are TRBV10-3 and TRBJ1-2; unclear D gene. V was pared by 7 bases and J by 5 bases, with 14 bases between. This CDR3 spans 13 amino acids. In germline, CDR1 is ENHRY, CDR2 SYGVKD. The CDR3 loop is CAITGGGKYGYTF. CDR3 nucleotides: TGTGCCATCACCGGAGGAGGGAAGTATGGCTACACCTTC.

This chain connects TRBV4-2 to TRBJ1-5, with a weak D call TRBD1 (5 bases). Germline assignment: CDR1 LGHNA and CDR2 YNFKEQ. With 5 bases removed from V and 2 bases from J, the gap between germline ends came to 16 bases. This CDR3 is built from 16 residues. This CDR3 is CASSKFPGTGNQPQHF. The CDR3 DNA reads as TGTGCCAGCAGCAAATTTCCCGGGACTGGCAATCAGCCCCAGCATTTT.

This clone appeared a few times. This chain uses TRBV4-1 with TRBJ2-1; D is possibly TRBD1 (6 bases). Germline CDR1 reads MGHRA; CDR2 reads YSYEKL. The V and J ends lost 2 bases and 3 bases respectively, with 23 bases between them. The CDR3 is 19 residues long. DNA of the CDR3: TGCGCCAGCAGCCAAAAAACCTACCCCACCGGGACAAGCTACAATGAGCAGTTCTTC. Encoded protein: CASSQKTYPTGTSYNEQFF.

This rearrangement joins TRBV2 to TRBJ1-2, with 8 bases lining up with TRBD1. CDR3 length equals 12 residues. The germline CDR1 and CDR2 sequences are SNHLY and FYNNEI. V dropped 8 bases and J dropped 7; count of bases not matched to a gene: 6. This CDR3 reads CASSGQGLGYTF. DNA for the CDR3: TGTGCCAGCTCCGGACAGGGACTTGGCTACACCTTC.

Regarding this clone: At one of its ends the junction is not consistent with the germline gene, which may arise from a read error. The CDR3 bases are TGTGCCAGTAGCGTAGCGGGACAGGGGGTGACCTCTGGGGCCAACGTCCTGACTTTC. It specifies CASSVAGQGVTSGANVLTF. The chain combines TRBV9 with TRBJ2-6; 11 positions match TRBD1. This CDR3 has 19 amino acids. From germline, CDR1 is SGDLS and CDR2 YYNGEE.

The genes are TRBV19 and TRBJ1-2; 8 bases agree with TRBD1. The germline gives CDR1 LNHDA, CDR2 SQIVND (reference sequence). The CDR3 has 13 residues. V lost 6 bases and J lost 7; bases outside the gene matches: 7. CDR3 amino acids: CASRSDRVRGYTF. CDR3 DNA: TGTGCCAGTAGATCGGACAGGGTGCGTGGCTACACCTTC.

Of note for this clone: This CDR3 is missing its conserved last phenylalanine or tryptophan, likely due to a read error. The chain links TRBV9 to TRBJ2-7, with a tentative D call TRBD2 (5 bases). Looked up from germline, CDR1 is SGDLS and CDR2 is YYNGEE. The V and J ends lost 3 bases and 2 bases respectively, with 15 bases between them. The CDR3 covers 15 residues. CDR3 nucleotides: TGTGCCAGCAGCGCTCCTAGCTCTGGCCCCTACGAGCAGTACCTC. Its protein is CASSAPSSGPYEQYL.

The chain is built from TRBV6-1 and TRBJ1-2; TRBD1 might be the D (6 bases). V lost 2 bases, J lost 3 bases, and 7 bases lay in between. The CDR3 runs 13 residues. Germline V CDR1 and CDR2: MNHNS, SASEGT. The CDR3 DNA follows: TGTGCCAGCAGTGAAACAGGGTACTATGGCTACACCTTC. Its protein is CASSETGYYGYTF.

The CDR3 protein is CASSLVLAGGTDTQYF. DNA for the CDR3: TGTGCCAGCAGTCTGGTCCTAGCGGGGGGCACAGATACGCAGTATTTT. This sequence joins TRBV27 and TRBJ2-3, with TRBD2 identical over 10 bases. Germline lookup yields CDR1 MNHEY and CDR2 SMNVEV (reference sequence). The V segment lost 5 bases and the J segment 1 base; nucleotides outside the gene matches: 6. The CDR3 is made up of 16 amino acids.

CDR3 loop: CASSSVGGPQETQYF. As DNA, the CDR3 is TGTGCCAGCAGCTCCGTCGGAGGCCCCCAAGAGACCCAGTACTTC. The genes are TRBV5-4 and TRBJ2-5; TRBD2 is a possible D gene (5 bases). Germline values: CDR1 SGHNT, CDR2 YYREEE (reference sequence). The CDR3 loop spans 15 amino acids. The V end was cut by 3 bases, the J end by 1 base, with 13 bases between.

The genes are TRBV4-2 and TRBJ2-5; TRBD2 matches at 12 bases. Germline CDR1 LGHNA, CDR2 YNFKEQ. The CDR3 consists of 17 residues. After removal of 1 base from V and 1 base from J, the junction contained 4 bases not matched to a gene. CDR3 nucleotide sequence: TGTGCCAGCAGCCAAGGGACTAGCGGGGTTTCCCAAGAGACCCAGTACTTC. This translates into CASSQGTSGVSQETQYF.

The CDR3 nucleotides are TGCGCCAGCAGCCAAAGGAGGCTAGCGGGAGACGAGCAGTACTTC. This codes for CASSQRRLAGDEQYF. The chain uses TRBV4-3 and TRBJ2-7, with 10 bases fitting TRBD2. The germline gives CDR1 LGHNA, CDR2 YSLEER. The J segment lost 5 bases and the V segment lost 2 bases, leaving 6 bases of the junction unmatched. The CDR3 has 15 amino acids.

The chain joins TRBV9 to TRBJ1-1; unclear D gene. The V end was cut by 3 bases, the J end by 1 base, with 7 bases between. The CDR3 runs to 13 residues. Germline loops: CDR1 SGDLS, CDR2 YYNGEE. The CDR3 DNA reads TGTGCCAGCAGCGCCCAGGAGAACACTGAAGCTTTCTTT. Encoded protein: CASSAQENTEAFF.

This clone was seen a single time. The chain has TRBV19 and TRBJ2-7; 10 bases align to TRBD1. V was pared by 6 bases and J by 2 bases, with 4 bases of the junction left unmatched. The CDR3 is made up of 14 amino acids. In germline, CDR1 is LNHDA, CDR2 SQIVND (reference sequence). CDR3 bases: TGTGCCAGTAGACTCGGACAGGGGGCCTACGAGCAGTACTTC. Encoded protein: CASRLGQGAYEQYF.

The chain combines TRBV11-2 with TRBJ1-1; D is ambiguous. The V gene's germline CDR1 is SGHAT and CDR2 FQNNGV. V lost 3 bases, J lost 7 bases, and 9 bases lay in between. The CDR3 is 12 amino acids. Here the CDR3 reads CASSFRGNEAFF. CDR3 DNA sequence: TGTGCCAGCAGCTTTCGGGGTAATGAAGCTTTCTTT. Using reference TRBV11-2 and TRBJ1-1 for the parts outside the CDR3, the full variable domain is EAGVAQSPRYKIIEKRQSVAFWCNPISGHATLYWYQQILGQGPKLLIQFQNNGVVDDSQLPKDRFSAERLKGVDSTLKIQPAKLEDSAVYLCASSFRGNEAFFGQGTRLTVV.

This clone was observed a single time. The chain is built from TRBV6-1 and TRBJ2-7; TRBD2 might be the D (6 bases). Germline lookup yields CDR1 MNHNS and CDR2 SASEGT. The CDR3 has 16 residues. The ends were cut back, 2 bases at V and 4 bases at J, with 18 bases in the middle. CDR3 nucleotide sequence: TGTGCCAGCAGTGAATCGGCGGGGACCTCTTTTTACGAGCAGTACTTC. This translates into CASSESAGTSFYEQYF.

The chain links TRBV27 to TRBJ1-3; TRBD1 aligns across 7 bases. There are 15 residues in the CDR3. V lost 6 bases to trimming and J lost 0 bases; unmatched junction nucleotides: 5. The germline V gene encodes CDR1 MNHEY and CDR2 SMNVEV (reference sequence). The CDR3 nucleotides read TGTGCCAGCAGCGAAGGGGGCACCTCTGGAAACACCATATATTTT. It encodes CASSEGGTSGNTIYF.

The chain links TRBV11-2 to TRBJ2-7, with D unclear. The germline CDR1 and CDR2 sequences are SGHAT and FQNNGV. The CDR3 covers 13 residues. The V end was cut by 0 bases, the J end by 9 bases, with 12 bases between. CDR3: CASSLEIPPRQYF. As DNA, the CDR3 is TGTGCCAGCAGCTTAGAGATCCCACCCAGGCAGTACTTC.

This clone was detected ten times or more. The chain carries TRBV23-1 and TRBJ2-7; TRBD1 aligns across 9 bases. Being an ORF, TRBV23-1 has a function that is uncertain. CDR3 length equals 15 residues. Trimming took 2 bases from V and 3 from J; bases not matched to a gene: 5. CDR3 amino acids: CASSQETDRGYEQYF. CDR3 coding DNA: TGCGCCAGCAGTCAAGAGACGGACAGGGGCTACGAGCAGTACTTC.

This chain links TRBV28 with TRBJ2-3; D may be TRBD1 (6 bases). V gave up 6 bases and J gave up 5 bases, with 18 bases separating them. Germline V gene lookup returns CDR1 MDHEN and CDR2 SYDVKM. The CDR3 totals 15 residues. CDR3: CASSLAGAGGDTQYF. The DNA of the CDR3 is TGTGCCAGCAGCCTGGCAGGGGCTGGTGGAGATACGCAGTATTTT.

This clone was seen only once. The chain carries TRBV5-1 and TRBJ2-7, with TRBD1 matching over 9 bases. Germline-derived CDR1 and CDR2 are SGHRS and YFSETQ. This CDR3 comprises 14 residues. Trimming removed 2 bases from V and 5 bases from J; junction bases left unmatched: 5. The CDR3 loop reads CASSLPGQGHEQYF. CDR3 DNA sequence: TGCGCCAGCAGCTTACCGGGACAGGGCCACGAGCAGTACTTC.

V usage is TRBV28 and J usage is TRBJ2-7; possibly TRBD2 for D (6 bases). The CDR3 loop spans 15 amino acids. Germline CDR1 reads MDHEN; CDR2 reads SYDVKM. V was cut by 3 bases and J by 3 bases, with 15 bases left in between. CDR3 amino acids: CASSFGGVENYEQYF. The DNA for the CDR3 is TGTGCCAGCAGTTTCGGAGGGGTTGAGAACTACGAGCAGTACTTC.

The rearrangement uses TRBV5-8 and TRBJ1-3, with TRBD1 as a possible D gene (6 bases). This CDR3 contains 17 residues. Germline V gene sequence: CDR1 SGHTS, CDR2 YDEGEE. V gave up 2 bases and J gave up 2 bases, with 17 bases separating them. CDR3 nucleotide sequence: TGTGCCAGCAGCTTAGGCCCCTACAGGGATCCTGGAAACACCATATATTTT. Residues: CASSLGPYRDPGNTIYF.

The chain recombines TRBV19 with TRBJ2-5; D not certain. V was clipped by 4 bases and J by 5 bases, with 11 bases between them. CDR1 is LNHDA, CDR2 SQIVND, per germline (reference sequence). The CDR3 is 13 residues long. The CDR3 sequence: CASSTSQTETQYF. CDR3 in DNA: TGTGCCAGTAGTACTTCACAGACGGAGACCCAGTACTTC. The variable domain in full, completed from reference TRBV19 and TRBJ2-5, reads DGGITQSPKYLFRKEGQNVTLSCEQNLNHDAMYWYRQDPGQGLRLIYYSQIVNDFQKGDIAEGYSVSREKKESFPLTVTSAQKNPTAFYLCASSTSQTETQYFGPGTRLLVL.

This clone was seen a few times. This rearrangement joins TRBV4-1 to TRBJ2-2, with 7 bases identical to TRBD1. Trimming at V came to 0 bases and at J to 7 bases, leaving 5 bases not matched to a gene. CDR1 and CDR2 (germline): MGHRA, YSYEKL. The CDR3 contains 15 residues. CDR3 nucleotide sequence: TGCGCCAGCAGCCAAGATCCAAGGACAGGCGGGGAGCTGTTTTTT. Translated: CASSQDPRTGGELFF.

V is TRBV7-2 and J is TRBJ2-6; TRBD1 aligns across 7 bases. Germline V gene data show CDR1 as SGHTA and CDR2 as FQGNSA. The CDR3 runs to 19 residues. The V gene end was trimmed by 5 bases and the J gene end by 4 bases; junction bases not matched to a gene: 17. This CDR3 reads CASSPTTRQGLGGANVLTF. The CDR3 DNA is TGTGCCAGCAGCCCCACCACGAGACAGGGCCTGGGAGGGGCCAACGTCCTGACTTTC.

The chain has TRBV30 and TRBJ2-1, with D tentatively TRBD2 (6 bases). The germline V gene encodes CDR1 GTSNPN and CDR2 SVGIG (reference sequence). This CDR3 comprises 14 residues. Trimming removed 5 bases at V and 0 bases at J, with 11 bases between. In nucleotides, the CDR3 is TGTGCCTGGCGAATAGCGGTCTCCTACAATGAGCAGTTCTTC. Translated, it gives CAWRIAVSYNEQFF.